This T cell receptor beta chain was observed in a study of T-cell memory formation after mild COVID-19. V was cut by 4 bases and J by 4 bases, with 13 bases left in between. This CDR3 is 14 amino acids long. From the 5' RACE reads, TCRdb called clonotypes with MiXCR, one entry per CDR3 protein. The table shows 140,000 or so distinct CDR3 sequences, with 14% occurring only once. The TCR originated in an adult woman who had mild COVID-19 (a few samples of this study predate the infection). Cell type and time point are not known. The chain joins TRBV12-3 or TRBV12-4 to TRBJ1-2; perhaps TRBD1 as D (5 bases). The sequenced sample consisted of PBMCs or a T cell subset sorted from them (not recorded which). CDR3 protein: CASSSPRDVYGYTF. CDR3 DNA sequence: TGTGCCAGCAGTTCCCCCCGGGACGTCTATGGCTACACCTTC.